A selection of T cell receptor beta chains follows, all from one sample in a study of OX40 agonist ivuxolimab in advanced cancers. Data came from immunoSEQ multiplex PCR; TCRdb stores just in-frame clones and leaves some out. The table includes more than 55,000 clones, about 90% detected once. The source material was CD4+ or CD8+ T cells sorted from blood, sampled in a trial of the OX40 agonist ivuxolimab. These receptors were taken from an adult with an advanced solid tumor such as melanoma, head and neck, liver or kidney cancer. CDR3s include the opening cysteine and the closing phenylalanine or tryptophan. D genes are given only for firm matches. Only some rows state a clone size, as once, few, many or a class for expanded clones.

>TRBJ2-1|TRBV9|few|TRBD2
CASSVVAGGPSIEQFF
TGTGCCAGCAGCGTAGTTGCGGGAGGGCCCTCGATTGAGCAGTTCTTC
>TRBJ2-1|TRBV9|NA|TRBD2
CASSVRSGTKNEQFF
TGTGCCAGCAGCGTTCGTAGCGGGACGAAGAATGAGCAGTTCTTC
>TRBJ2-7|TRBV7-3|NA|NA
CASSLMAATSYEQYF
TGTGCCAGCAGCTTAATGGCAGCTACCTCCTACGAGCAGTACTTC
>TRBJ2-7|TRBV6-1|few|NA
CASSEIGEQYF
TGTGCCAGCAGTGAAATCGGGGAGCAGTACTTC
>TRBJ1-5|TRBV19|NA|TRBD1
CASSIRQGAGQPQHF
TGTGCCAGTAGTATAAGGCAGGGGGCAGGTCAGCCCCAGCATTTT
>TRBJ1-1|TRBV7-2|NA|NA
CASSPREGTEAFF
TGTGCCAGCAGCCCCCGGGAGGGTACTGAAGCTTTCTTT
>TRBJ2-1|TRBV11-2|NA|NA
CASSRQRFGGASYNEQFF
TGTGCCAGCAGCAGGCAGAGGTTCGGCGGGGCTTCCTACAATGAGCAGTTCTTC
>TRBJ2-1|TRBV7-3|NA|NA
CASSSFPSDEQFF
TGTGCCAGCAGCTCATTCCCCTCGGACGAGCAGTTCTTC
>TRBJ2-2|TRBV11-3|NA|NA
CASSFSPPGTGELFF
TGTGCCAGCAGCTTTAGTCCGCCAGGGACCGGGGAGCTGTTTTTT
>TRBJ2-1|TRBV5-5|once|NA
CASSLGQGRRDEQFF
TGTGCCAGCAGCTTGGGCCAGGGGAGGCGGGATGAGCAGTTCTTC
>TRBJ2-7|TRBV7-9|NA|NA
CASRVSGTYEQYF
TGTGCCAGCAGGGTGAGCGGAACCTACGAGCAGTACTTC
>TRBJ2-1|TRBV9|NA|NA
CASSVPKGFEQFF
TGTGCCAGCAGCGTTCCCAAGGGGTTTGAGCAGTTCTTC
>TRBJ1-2|TRBV28|NA|TRBD1
CASSSATGTGGDGYTF
TGTGCCAGCAGCTCTGCGACCGGGACAGGGGGCGATGGCTACACCTTC
>TRBJ2-3|TRBV5-4|NA|NA
CASSRKSGHTDTQYF
TGTGCCAGCAGCCGGAAAAGCGGTCACACAGATACGCAGTATTTT
>TRBJ2-3|TRBV7-2|NA|TRBD2
CASSDQLAGSDTQYF
TGTGCCAGCAGCGATCAGCTAGCGGGGTCAGATACGCAGTATTTT